This T cell receptor (beta chain) is from a study of OX40 agonist ivuxolimab in advanced cancers. Only in-frame clones appear in the TCRdb table, and some are missing; sequencing was by immunoSEQ multiplex PCR. Seen here are tens of thousands of clones, roughly 89% observed once, and the top ten hold about 0.89%. Details on this clone: Its antigen is not identified.

Findings and limits, study-wide: Fewer expanded clones were found on average in CD4+ than in CD8+ T cells.

The CDR3 spans 13 residues. From germline, CDR1 is SGHTA and CDR2 FQGNSA. V gave up 7 bases and J gave up 7 bases, with 17 bases separating them. The receptor was derived from an adult with an advanced solid tumor such as melanoma, head and neck, liver or kidney cancer. The gene calls are TRBV7-2 and TRBJ2-7; perhaps TRBD2 as D (6 bases). The specimen was CD4+ or CD8+ T cells sorted from blood, collected in a trial of the OX40 agonist ivuxolimab. The CDR3 is CASTPPGVGEQYF. The CDR3 DNA reads TGTGCCAGCACCCCCCCGGGAGTCGGGGAGCAGTACTTC.